A selection of T cell receptor beta chains follows, all from one sample in a study of blood T cell repertoires in COVID-19. Method: immunoSEQ multiplex PCR; TCRdb's copy keeps in-frame clones and lacks some. The top ten hold roughly 4.2% of the sample, which has 300,000 or so clones, approximately 86% seen once. The source material was PBMCs or T cells enriched from blood (not recorded which). These receptor sequences come from a woman aged 35 to 49 with acute COVID-19. Each CDR3 is given with its conserved first and last residue.

j_call: TRBJ1-2
v_call: TRBV7-2
cdr3_aa: CASSRQGFYGYTF

j_call: TRBJ1-2
v_call: TRBV2
cdr3_aa: CAGHRVPYGYTF

j_call: TRBJ2-1
v_call: TRBV24-1
cdr3_aa: CATNGGKSYNEQFF

j_call: TRBJ2-7
v_call: TRBV28
cdr3_aa: CASDLKGGPTYEQYF

j_call: TRBJ2-1
v_call: TRBV27
cdr3_aa: CASSFGGAYNEQFF

j_call: TRBJ2-4
v_call: TRBV19
cdr3_aa: CASNRDRGLNIQYF

j_call: TRBJ1-5
v_call: TRBV5-1
cdr3_aa: CASRKGLDQPQHF

j_call: TRBJ1-6
v_call: TRBV9
cdr3_aa: CASSVDQGAGSPLHF

j_call: TRBJ1-4
v_call: TRBV12-3/TRBV12-4
cdr3_aa: CASSWGGEKLFF

j_call: TRBJ2-3
v_call: TRBV7-2
cdr3_aa: CASSLELAGTDTQYF

j_call: TRBJ1-1
v_call: TRBV6-5
cdr3_aa: CASARGNTEAFF

j_call: TRBJ2-2
v_call: TRBV19
cdr3_aa: CASRTTRQSNTGELFF

j_call: TRBJ2-7
v_call: TRBV7-9
cdr3_aa: CASSRRDRASEQYF

j_call: TRBJ1-5
v_call: TRBV19
cdr3_aa: CASRRTGLGNQPQHF

j_call: TRBJ1-1
v_call: TRBV7-2
cdr3_aa: CASSLIGRGRGTEAFF

j_call: TRBJ1-6
v_call: TRBV25-1
cdr3_aa: CASTTSGVSPLHF

j_call: TRBJ2-7
v_call: TRBV2
cdr3_aa: CASSEIVWPAYEQYF

j_call: TRBJ1-2
v_call: TRBV6-2/TRBV6-3
cdr3_aa: CASSWGSNYGYTF

j_call: TRBJ2-5
v_call: TRBV28
cdr3_aa: CASSFNGRAGETQYF

j_call: TRBJ1-2
v_call: TRBV3-1/TRBV3-2
cdr3_aa: CASSQDGDRALTF

j_call: TRBJ1-2
v_call: TRBV9
cdr3_aa: CASSGQGLLGYTF

j_call: TRBJ2-7
v_call: TRBV5-4
cdr3_aa: CASSLRGKSYEQYF

j_call: TRBJ1-5
v_call: TRBV6-5
cdr3_aa: CASRASQPQHF

j_call: TRBJ1-1
v_call: TRBV7-2
cdr3_aa: CASSLGLMNTEAFF

j_call: TRBJ1-2
v_call: TRBV28
cdr3_aa: CASSPGLHYGYTF

j_call: TRBJ2-1
v_call: TRBV27
cdr3_aa: CASSSLAQIHNEQFF

j_call: TRBJ2-7
v_call: TRBV4-1
cdr3_aa: CASSQGGGESYEQYF

j_call: TRBJ1-5
v_call: TRBV19
cdr3_aa: CASSTTDRGNQPQHF

j_call: TRBJ1-3
v_call: TRBV7-2
cdr3_aa: CASSEQGAGNTIYF

j_call: TRBJ1-2
v_call: TRBV18
cdr3_aa: CASQSNRDGVDGYTF

j_call: TRBJ1-1
v_call: TRBV7-2
cdr3_aa: CASSPHWRNTEAFF

j_call: TRBJ1-2
v_call: TRBV7-9
cdr3_aa: CASSLSMAGVNYGYTF